This is a list of T cell receptor beta chains from one sample in a study of T cell repertoires in cytomegalovirus infection. TCRdb recomputed calls from the reads with MiXCR, one row per CDR3 protein. The sample records about 330,000 distinct CDR3 sequences, 9.5% being singletons. Sample: PBMCs. The receptors were sampled from a human donor in good health (CMV status not recorded). Some clones in this sample may be carry-over from other donors' samples. The CDR3 runs from the conserved cysteine through the conserved F or W. The D gene is left open where the match is weak. Expanded clones are given a class, and other clones once, few, many or no size at all.

-,many,TRBV28,TRBJ2-7,CASSSRLSSKYF,TGTGCCAGCAGTTCGCGGTTATCCTCGAAGTACTTC
-,few,TRBV10-3,TRBJ1-2,CAISESVGGSYTF,TGTGCCATCAGTGAGTCTGTAGGGGGGAGCTACACCTTC
-,many,TRBV7-3,TRBJ1-6,CASSLEGQLNNSPLHF,TGTGCCAGCAGCTTGGAAGGGCAGCTCAATAATTCACCCCTCCACTTT
-,-,TRBV28,TRBJ1-1,CASSFARGRNTEAFF,TGTGCCAGCAGTTTCGCTCGGGGCCGAAACACTGAAGCTTTCTTT
-,many,TRBV7-2,TRBJ2-7,CASSLSVGQYF,TGTGCCAGCAGCCTCTCGGTGGGGCAGTACTTC
-,-,TRBV27,TRBJ1-3,CASSSRQAATLSEGTIYF,TGTGCCAGCAGTTCGAGACAAGCCGCAACGTTGTCGGAGGGCACCATATATTTT
-,many,TRBV6-6,TRBJ1-1,CASSYSGGANTEAFF,TGTGCCAGCAGTTACTCAGGAGGTGCTAACACTGAAGCTTTCTTT
-,few,TRBV20-1,TRBJ1-4,CSAGEDRYNEKLFF,TGCAGTGCTGGTGAAGACAGATATAATGAAAAACTGTTTTTT
-,many,TRBV11-1,TRBJ1-1,CASSSILGTEAFF,TGTGCCAGCAGCTCCATATTGGGCACTGAAGCTTTCTTT
TRBD2,once,TRBV7-2,TRBJ2-7,CASSLTGTSGSSYEQYF,TGTGCCAGCAGCTTAACGGGGACTAGCGGGAGTTCCTACGAGCAGTACTTC
TRBD2,few,TRBV20-1,TRBJ2-1,CSAPGGRQFF,TGCAGTGCACCCGGGGGGAGGCAGTTCTTC
TRBD1,many,TRBV30,TRBJ1-6,CAWSVGQGASPLHF,TGTGCCTGGAGCGTTGGACAGGGGGCCTCACCCCTCCACTTT
-,-,TRBV15,TRBJ2-5,CATSRGSGRATVSRETQYF,TGTGCCACCAGCAGAGGGTCGGGCAGGGCGACAGTTTCTCGGGAGACCCAGTACTTC
-,few,TRBV3-1,TRBJ1-5,CASSEVGGPQHF,TGTGCCAGCAGTGAGGTAGGAGGGCCCCAGCATTTT
-,many,TRBV7-9,TRBJ2-5,CASSLASGWKGETQYF,TGTGCCAGCAGCTTAGCTTCCGGTTGGAAGGGGGAGACCCAGTACTTC
-,few,TRBV6-2/TRBV6-3,TRBJ2-7,CASSSSVGIHSYEQYF,-
-,few,TRBV5-4,TRBJ1-2,CASSLAGHYGYTF,TGTGCCAGCAGCTTGGCAGGGCACTATGGCTACACCTTC
TRBD1,many,TRBV7-2,TRBJ2-1,CASSLEPDRASRGEQFF,TGTGCCAGCAGCTTAGAACCGGACAGGGCCTCGCGGGGTGAGCAGTTCTTC
TRBD1,-,TRBV12-3/TRBV12-4,TRBJ1-6,CASSQTGPEAPLHF,TGTGCCAGCAGCCAGACAGGGCCAGAGGCACCCCTCCACTTT
-,-,TRBV12-3/TRBV12-4,TRBJ2-2,CASSLAGGPNTGELFF,TGTGCCAGCAGTTTAGCGGGAGGCCCGAACACCGGGGAGCTGTTTTTT
-,few,TRBV20-1,TRBJ2-7,CSADTLTLRSYEQYF,TGCAGTGCTGACACTTTGACTCTCCGCTCCTACGAGCAGTACTTC
TRBD1,many,TRBV7-2,TRBJ1-2,CASSYDRGRGYTF,TGTGCCAGCAGCTACGACAGGGGACGGGGCTACACCTTC
TRBD2,-,TRBV7-1,TRBJ2-1,CASSLRTSRYYNEQFF,TGTGCCAGCAGCCTGAGGACTAGCCGATATTACAATGAGCAGTTCTTC
TRBD1,many,TRBV7-2,TRBJ2-1,CASSLVEDRVGSVF,TGTGCCAGCAGCTTAGTGGAGGACAGGGTCGGTTCGGTCTTC
-,many,TRBV12-3/TRBV12-4,TRBJ1-2,CASSPGTPRAYF,TGTGCCAGCAGTCCGGGGACACCAAGAGCATACTTC
TRBD1,few,TRBV2,TRBJ2-1,CASSEALWGQGIDEQFF,TGTGCCAGCAGTGAAGCGCTGTGGGGACAGGGAATCGATGAGCAGTTCTTC
-,many,TRBV7-2,TRBJ1-1,CASSPQGGLMTEAFF,TGTGCCAGCAGCCCCCAAGGGGGGCTTATGACTGAAGCTTTCTTT
-,few,TRBV20-1,TRBJ1-5,CSARVRGSNQPQHF,TGCAGTGCTAGAGTTAGGGGAAGCAATCAGCCCCAGCATTTT
TRBD2,many,TRBV19,TRBJ2-1,CASSGLAGGQDEQFF,TGTGCCAGTAGCGGACTAGCGGGGGGTCAGGATGAGCAGTTCTTC
-,few,TRBV4-2,TRBJ2-1,CASSLGGPSYNEQFF,TGTGCCAGCAGCCTTGGGGGGCCTTCCTACAATGAGCAGTTCTTC
TRBD1,-,TRBV7-2,TRBJ2-5,CASRFGTGKNQETQYF,TGTGCCAGCAGATTCGGGACAGGAAAAAATCAAGAGACCCAGTACTTC
-,-,TRBV28,TRBJ2-5,CASSLLGPGRETQYF,TGTGCCAGCAGTTTATTAGGCCCTGGGAGGGAGACCCAGTACTTC
-,many,TRBV6-1,TRBJ2-3,CASSLKTGGPSTDTQYF,TGTGCCAGCAGTCTGAAGACGGGCGGGCCGAGCACAGATACGCAGTATTTT
TRBD2,many,TRBV7-2,TRBJ2-2,CASSPSRNKAGTNTGELFF,TGTGCCAGCAGCCCGTCTAGGAATAAAGCGGGGACGAACACCGGGGAGCTGTTTTTT
-,few,TRBV6-6,TRBJ2-7,CASSYLASEGGEQYF,TGTGCCAGCAGTTACCTGGCGTCCGAGGGGGGCGAGCAGTACTTC
-,many,TRBV7-9,TRBJ2-3,CASSPQNTQYF,TGTGCCAGCAGCCCCCAAAATACGCAGTATTTT
TRBD1,many,TRBV7-8,TRBJ1-1,CASSEPPGQGADTEAFF,TGTGCCAGCAGCGAACCCCCGGGACAGGGGGCCGACACTGAAGCTTTCTTT
TRBD1,few,TRBV7-3,TRBJ1-1,CASSLMGTGVLDTEAFF,TGTGCCAGCAGCTTAATGGGGACAGGGGTTCTGGACACTGAAGCTTTCTTT
-,-,TRBV28,TRBJ1-5,CASSLIRGNQPQHF,TGTGCCAGCAGTTTAATTAGGGGTAATCAGCCCCAGCATTTT
TRBD2,once,TRBV12-5,TRBJ2-1,CASGLWTSGPYNEQFF,TGTGCTAGTGGTTTGTGGACTAGCGGGCCCTACAATGAGCAGTTCTTC
-,few,TRBV28,TRBJ2-5,CASSISTLGGETQYF,TGTGCCAGCAGTATAAGCACGCTAGGGGGAGAGACCCAGTACTTC
-,many,TRBV7-2,TRBJ2-2,CASSFRGESELFF,TGTGCCAGCAGTTTCAGGGGGGAGTCGGAGCTGTTTTTT
-,-,TRBV12-3/TRBV12-4,TRBJ2-5,CASSSTGLWETQYF,TGTGCCAGCAGTTCAACAGGGTTGTGGGAGACCCAGTACTTC
-,-,TRBV4-1,TRBJ2-7,CASSQDRNSGAYEQCF,TGTGCCAGCAGCCAAGATAGGAATAGTGGGGCTTACGAGCAGTGCTTC
-,many,TRBV7-6,TRBJ2-3,CASSLADGPTDTQYF,TGTGCCAGCAGCCTCGCAGACGGACCCACAGATACGCAGTATTTT
-,many,TRBV7-2,TRBJ2-1,CASSVSNYNEQFF,TGTGCCAGCAGCGTAAGTAACTACAATGAGCAGTTCTTC